This T cell receptor (beta chain) is from a study of T cell responses to AZD1222 COVID-19 vaccine. Study-level findings and limits: All repertoire sampling was performed exclusively after the peak T cell response. After two AZD1222 doses, spike-specific TCR breadth and depth rose versus day 0. Possibly, clonal diversity was underestimated; donors were largely white British and included more females. Baseline serology detected seropositivity in only five to seven AZD1222 recipients.

The CDR3 has 16 amino acids. Germline loops: CDR1 SEHNR, CDR2 FQNEAQ (reference sequence). Trimming left V 4 bases short and J 3 bases short, with 18 bases between. Concerning this clone: The antigen remains unidentified.

Sequenced by immunoSEQ multiplex PCR; TCRdb stores in-frame clones only, minus some. Of over 150,000 clones in the sample, about 88% are singletons; the top ten hold 15% to 20%. This rearrangement joins TRBV7-9 to TRBJ1-2, with D uncertain. Sequenced here: peripheral blood, sampled on day 0 of AZD1222 vaccination. The TCR was taken from an adult in good health. The CDR3 here is CASSSPRAAPHYGYTF. CDR3 nucleotides: TGTGCCAGCAGCTCCCCCCGCGCAGCGCCACACTATGGCTACACCTTC.